This TCR beta chain came from a study of shared clonotypes between healthy human individuals. The CDR3 covers 12 residues. Trimming left V 2 bases short and J 5 bases short, with 8 bases between. Germline CDR1 SGHDT, CDR2 YYEEEE. Repertoires were generated with immunoSEQ multiplex PCR, while TCRdb's copy carries only in-frame clones and drops some. Of some 2,400,000 clones listed, 90% to 96% are singletons. The sequenced sample was naive CD4+ T cells sorted from blood. Subset noted: CD45RA+ positively selected. The J gene is TRBJ2-7, the V gene TRBV5-6, with D uncertain. The source is a man between 18 and 35 years old in good health. For the CDR3, the DNA is TGTGCCAGCAGCTTCTTAGGGAACGAGCAGTACTTC. Protein: CASSFLGNEQYF.